Listed below are T cell receptor beta chains from one sample, sequenced in a study of blood T cell repertoires in COVID-19. Repertoires were generated with immunoSEQ multiplex PCR, while TCRdb's copy carries only in-frame clones and drops some. The sample has around 250,000 clones; roughly 80% are singletons. Sequenced: PBMCs or T cells enriched from blood (not recorded which). These receptors were collected from a young man with acute COVID-19. Both conserved end residues are part of each CDR3. The D gene is left open where the match is weak. The listing skips clone size in some rows; elsewhere it reads once, few, many or a size class.

-,TRBV3-1/TRBV3-2,TRBD1,TRBJ1-6,CASSLRAGGSPLHF,TGTGCCAGCAGCCTGCGCGCAGGGGGCTCACCCCTCCACTTT
-,TRBV5-8,-,TRBJ1-2,CASSFSYPYGYTF,TGTGCCAGCAGCTTCTCCTACCCTTATGGCTACACCTTC
once,TRBV5-4,-,TRBJ2-3,CASSPPSTDTQYF,TGTGCCAGCAGCCCTCCTAGCACAGATACGCAGTATTTT
-,TRBV2,-,TRBJ1-4,CASSGRRDTRWGNEKLFF,TGTGCCAGCAGTGGCCGCCGGGACACTAGGTGGGGTAATGAAAAACTGTTTTTT
-,TRBV2,TRBD1,TRBJ1-5,CASRAGQGGQPQHF,TGTGCCAGCAGGGCTGGACAGGGTGGTCAGCCCCAGCATTTT
medium-sized,TRBV6-4,-,TRBJ2-1,CASSVTGDSYNEQFF,TGTGCCAGCAGTGTCACGGGAGACTCCTACAATGAGCAGTTCTTC
-,TRBV10-3,TRBD2,TRBJ2-3,CAISPGTSGGTDTQYF,TGTGCCATCAGTCCCGGGACTAGCGGGGGCACAGATACGCAGTATTTT
once,TRBV27,-,TRBJ1-2,CASSLGGHGYTF,TGTGCCAGCAGTTTGGGGGGGCATGGCTACACCTTC
-,TRBV30,-,TRBJ2-5,CAWRGSLEKTQYF,TGTGCCTGGAGGGGCAGCTTAGAGAAGACCCAGTACTTC
-,TRBV9,TRBD1,TRBJ1-5,CASSTGTDTGNQPQHF,TGTGCCAGCAGCACCGGGACAGACACAGGCAATCAGCCCCAGCATTTT
many,TRBV27,-,TRBJ1-1,CASSLRGGNTEAFF,TGTGCCAGCAGTTTACGGGGGGGTAACACTGAAGCTTTCTTT
-,TRBV2,-,TRBJ2-2,CASSVNRAGVTGELFF,TGTGCCAGCAGTGTGAACAGGGCCGGGGTCACCGGGGAGCTGTTTTTT
-,TRBV19,-,TRBJ1-2,CASNPGEDYGYTF,TGTGCCAGTAACCCGGGAGAAGACTATGGCTACACCTTC
few,TRBV6-5,TRBD1,TRBJ2-1,CASSRTGYWEQFF,TGTGCCAGCAGCAGGACAGGGTACTGGGAGCAGTTCTTC
few,TRBV28,-,TRBJ1-2,CASSSDPPNGYTF,TGTGCCAGCAGTTCAGATCCGCCGAATGGCTACACCTTC
-,TRBV3-1/TRBV3-2,TRBD2,TRBJ2-3,CASSPLAGGLSDTQYF,TGTGCCAGCAGCCCACTAGCGGGGGGGCTTTCTGATACGCAGTATTTT
-,TRBV28,-,TRBJ1-1,CASSFRGGMNTEAFF,TGTGCCAGCAGTTTTCGGGGGGGAATGAACACTGAAGCTTTCTTT
-,TRBV24-1,-,TRBJ2-1,CATSLRSTPHNEQFF,TGTGCCACCAGTCTTAGAAGCACCCCCCACAATGAGCAGTTCTTC
-,TRBV28,-,TRBJ1-5,CASTRDSLNQPQHF,TGTGCCAGCACCCGCGACAGCTTGAATCAGCCCCAGCATTTT
-,TRBV7-2,-,TRBJ2-3,CASSLAYGDTDTQYF,TGTGCCAGCAGCTTAGCTTACGGGGACACAGATACGCAGTATTTT
-,TRBV19,TRBD1,TRBJ2-1,CASSPDRGSYNEQFF,TGTGCCAGTAGCCCGGACAGGGGTTCCTACAATGAGCAGTTCTTC
-,TRBV7-2,-,TRBJ2-6,CASSSSRAGANVLTF,TGTGCCAGCAGCTCCTCGAGGGCTGGGGCCAACGTCCTGACTTTC
-,TRBV11-1,-,TRBJ1-1,CASSWGSNTEAFF,TGTGCCAGCAGCTGGGGCTCGAACACTGAAGCTTTCTTT
-,TRBV24-1,-,TRBJ1-4,CATSTGGRGEKLFF,TGTGCCACCAGTACGGGGGGCAGGGGCGAAAAACTGTTTTTT
-,TRBV28,TRBD1,TRBJ1-2,CASTHRDSANYGYTF,TGTGCCAGCACCCACCGGGACAGCGCTAACTATGGCTACACCTTC
-,TRBV4-3,-,TRBJ1-2,CASSQDVRGGTNYGYTF,TGCGCCAGCAGCCAAGATGTGCGGGGGGGTACAAACTATGGCTACACCTTC
-,TRBV7-9,-,TRBJ1-4,CASSLARNEKLFF,TGTGCCAGCAGCTTAGCCCGTAATGAAAAACTGTTTTTT
-,TRBV20-1,-,TRBJ1-2,CSASNSNNYGYTF,TGCAGTGCTAGTAATAGCAATAACTATGGCTACACCTTC
-,TRBV5-4,-,TRBJ2-3,CASSLDLMNGLSTDTQYF,TGTGCCAGCAGCTTGGATCTAATGAACGGTTTGAGCACAGATACGCAGTATTTT
once,TRBV18,TRBD1,TRBJ1-5,CASSLTGGAGNQPQHF,TGTGCCAGCTCCCTGACAGGGGGCGCAGGCAATCAGCCCCAGCATTTT
-,TRBV28,-,TRBJ1-6,CASNGEEGKAFHSPLHF,TGTGCCAGCAACGGGGAGGAGGGCAAAGCATTCCATTCACCCCTCCACTTT
-,TRBV27,TRBD1,TRBJ1-1,CASSPRTGSNTEAFF,TGTGCCAGCAGTCCACGGACAGGGTCAAACACTGAAGCTTTCTTT
-,TRBV5-4,-,TRBJ1-1,CASSLAVNTEAFF,TGTGCCAGCAGCTTGGCTGTGAACACTGAAGCTTTCTTT
-,TRBV7-2,-,TRBJ2-5,CASSSPTGLAGFLETQYF,-
-,TRBV4-2,-,TRBJ1-2,CASSQVLERLYGYTF,TGTGCCAGCAGCCAAGTCTTGGAGAGACTCTATGGCTACACCTTC
-,TRBV6-5,-,TRBJ2-1,CASSYHYSGEEQFF,TGTGCCAGCAGTTACCATTACTCGGGGGAGGAGCAGTTCTTC
few,TRBV10-1,TRBD2,TRBJ2-1,CASSESFAASGNNEQFF,TGCGCCAGCAGTGAGTCTTTCGCGGCTAGCGGGAACAATGAGCAGTTCTTC
-,TRBV19,TRBD1,TRBJ1-1,CATQGQVNTEAFF,TGTGCCACCCAGGGACAGGTGAACACTGAAGCTTTCTTT
-,TRBV19,TRBD2,TRBJ2-1,CASSIQASGRARYNEQFF,TGTGCCAGTAGTATACAGGCTAGCGGGAGGGCCCGCTACAATGAGCAGTTCTTC
-,TRBV7-9,TRBD2,TRBJ2-3,CASSPGGGPSTDTQYF,TGTGCCAGCAGCCCCGGCGGGGGGCCTAGCACAGATACGCAGTATTTT
once,TRBV7-9,-,TRBJ1-5,CASSSGQGTNQPQHF,TGTGCCAGCAGCTCAGGTCAGGGTACAAATCAGCCCCAGCATTTT
-,TRBV18,TRBD1,TRBJ1-3,CASSPGQGKLDTIYF,TGTGCCAGCTCACCAGGACAGGGGAAGTTGGACACCATATATTTT
-,TRBV14,-,TRBJ1-2,CASSQSNRDYGYTF,TGTGCCAGCAGCCAAAGCAACAGGGACTATGGCTACACCTTC
-,TRBV11-3,TRBD2,TRBJ2-3,CASSLDSGRAADTQYF,TGTGCCAGCAGCTTAGATAGCGGGAGGGCCGCAGATACGCAGTATTTT
-,TRBV14,-,TRBJ2-2,CASSQDWRLRHAGELFF,TGTGCCAGCAGCCAAGACTGGCGGCTAAGGCACGCCGGGGAGCTGTTTTTT
-,TRBV6-4,-,TRBJ2-6,CASSDSAGAGANVLTF,TGTGCCAGCAGTGACTCTGCGGGGGCAGGGGCCAACGTCCTGACTTTC
-,TRBV7-9,TRBD1,TRBJ1-5,CASSLDPGGVGNQPQHF,TGTGCCAGCAGCTTAGACCCAGGGGGCGTTGGCAATCAGCCCCAGCATTTT
few,TRBV27,-,TRBJ1-1,CASSLRGTQLEAFF,TGTGCCAGCAGTTTAAGGGGGACACAACTTGAAGCTTTCTTT
few,TRBV6-1,-,TRBJ1-2,CASSDGQNYGYTF,TGTGCCAGCAGTGATGGACAGAACTATGGCTACACCTTC